This passage covers 5 T cell receptor beta chains from one sample sequenced in a study of PD-L1 blockade in urothelial cancer. Libraries were prepared by immunoSEQ multiplex PCR; TCRdb keeps only in-frame clonotypes and omits some of them. The sample contains approximately 63,000 clones, roughly four fifths of which appear only once. Time point given: pretreatment peripheral blood. The starting material was PBMCs, obtained around atezolizumab (anti-PD-L1) treatment. The source of these receptors is a man in his 70s with urothelial cancer.

The chain recombines TRBV5-6 with TRBJ2-5, with 13 bases lining up with TRBD2. The CDR3 consists of 16 residues. Germline V CDR1 and CDR2: SGHDT, YYEEEE. J lost 5 bases, V lost 3 bases, and 7 bases had no gene match. As DNA, the CDR3 is TGTGCCAGCAGCTCGATACTAGCGGGAGGGCCTGAGACCCAGTACTTC. Amino acid sequence: CASSSILAGGPETQYF.

The chain is built from TRBV7-6 and TRBJ2-7; 7 bases fit TRBD2. The CDR3 runs 13 residues. CDR1 and CDR2 (germline): SGHVS, FNYEAQ. V trimming: 5 bases; J trimming: 6 bases; junction bases outside the gene matches: 7. For the CDR3, the DNA is TGTGCCAGCAGCATGGGAGGGTTTGGCGAGCAGTACTTC. It specifies CASSMGGFGEQYF.

This sequence joins TRBV5-4 and TRBJ2-7, with D uncertain. Germline lookup yields CDR1 SGHNT and CDR2 YYREEE (reference sequence). This CDR3 has 14 amino acids. The V end lost 0 bases, the J end lost 6 bases, and 13 bases lay between the germline ends. The CDR3 nucleotides read TGTGCCAGCAGCTTGGCCGGAGAGGTCCGCGAGCAGTACTTC. Protein: CASSLAGEVREQYF.

By share of the sample, this clone is medium-sized. The chain employs TRBV13 and TRBJ2-1, with TRBD2 matching over 11 bases. Per the germline V gene, CDR1 is PRHDT and CDR2 is FYEKMQ (reference sequence). The CDR3 length is 17 residues. V was clipped by 5 bases and J by 9 bases; unmatched bases: 15. CDR3 bases: TGTGCCAGCAGCCCCCCCGGGCTAGCGGGAGGTCGGGGTGAGCAGTTCTTC. As protein: CASSPPGLAGGRGEQFF. Full variable domain (missing parts from reference TRBV13 and TRBJ2-1): AAGVIQSPRHLIKEKRETATLKCYPIPRHDTVYWYQQGPGQDPQFLISFYEKMQSDKGSIPDRFSAQQFSDYHSELNMSSLELGDSALYFCASSPPGLAGGRGEQFFGPGTRLTVL.

The CDR3: CASSEGESSYEQYF. The CDR3 DNA follows: TGTGCCAGCAGTGAAGGCGAGAGCTCCTACGAGCAGTACTTC. V gene TRBV6-1 combines with J gene TRBJ2-7, with no clear D. Germline V CDR1 and CDR2: MNHNS, SASEGT. This CDR3 is 14 amino acids long. The V end was cut by 1 base, the J end by 0 bases, with 7 bases between.